These 5 T cell receptor beta chains were all obtained from the same sample, sequenced in a study of shared clonotypes between healthy human individuals. Assay used: immunoSEQ multiplex PCR; TCRdb lists only in-frame clones, some missing. The repertoire includes 600,000 or so clones, 85% to 95% of them detected once, and 0.11% sits in the top ten. CD45RO negativity and positive selection for CCR7 defined naive CD8 cells, a population that excluded terminally differentiated effector memory CD45RA+ cells. The material sequenced was naive CD8+ T cells sorted from blood. The receptors shown here come from a woman aged 25-40 years in good health.

V gene TRBV6-5 combines with J gene TRBJ2-3; D not resolved. With 6 bases removed from V and 2 bases from J, the gap between germline ends came to 9 bases. CDR1 MNHEY and CDR2 SVGAGI come from the germline V gene. This CDR3 is built from 13 residues. The DNA for the CDR3 is TGTGCCAGCAGGATTTTGAACACAGATACGCAGTATTTT. Translated, it gives CASRILNTDTQYF.

The chain joins TRBV27 to TRBJ2-3; 11 nucleotides line up with TRBD2. Germline V gives CDR1 MNHEY, CDR2 SMNVEV (reference sequence). The CDR3 loop spans 16 amino acids. V lost 3 bases and J lost 4; bases outside the gene matches: 6. CDR3 nucleotide sequence: TGTGCCAGCAGTTTCGAGACTAGCGGGATGTCAGATACGCAGTATTTT. Translated, it gives CASSFETSGMSDTQYF.

A note on this clone: Other DNA sequences from this sample encode an identical CDR3 as well. The chain employs TRBV4-1 and TRBJ1-1; 8 bases line up with TRBD1. V was pared by 0 bases and J by 4 bases, with 4 bases of the junction left unmatched. The CDR3 is 15 amino acids. Germline loops: CDR1 MGHRA, CDR2 YSYEKL. The CDR3: CASSQDQGAGTEAFF. The CDR3 nucleotides read TGCGCCAGCAGCCAAGATCAGGGGGCGGGCACTGAAGCTTTCTTT.

The V call is TRBV7-6, the J call TRBJ2-1, with TRBD1 identical over 7 bases. Unmatched junction bases numbered 3, after V lost 5 bases and J lost 5 bases. The V gene's germline CDR1 is SGHVS and CDR2 FNYEAQ. This CDR3 is 13 amino acids long. CDR3 loop: CASSPGTDNEQFF. The DNA of the CDR3 is TGTGCCAGCAGCCCCGGGACAGACAATGAGCAGTTCTTC. Full variable domain (missing parts from reference TRBV7-6 and TRBJ2-1): GAGVSQSPRYKVTKRGQDVALRCDPISGHVSLYWYRQALGQGPEFLTYFNYEAQQDKSGLPNDRFSAERPEGSISTLTIQRTEQRDSAMYRCASSPGTDNEQFFGPGTRLTVL.

Details on this clone: The identical CDR3 is also encoded by other nucleotide sequences in the sample. The chain recombines TRBV28 with TRBJ2-7; TRBD2 aligns across 8 bases. V gave up 5 bases and J gave up 4 bases; unmatched junction bases: 7. The CDR3 spans 14 residues. CDR1 is MDHEN, CDR2 SYDVKM, per germline. The CDR3 here is CASSPRTGGYEQYF. The DNA for the CDR3 is TGTGCCAGCAGTCCCAGGACGGGGGGGTACGAGCAGTACTTC.